This T cell receptor (beta chain) was sequenced in a study of tumor and adjacent non-tumor tissue in lung cancer. The template was RNA from unsorted bulk tissue. More than 3 cm separated this lung sample from the edge of the tumor. The CDR3 sequence is 14 residues long. Three rounds of nested PCR, following a modified ARM-PCR protocol, produced the TCRbeta library. TCRdb ran MiXCR on the multiplex PCR reads and lists one entry per CDR3 protein. Found here are some 99,000 distinct CDR3 sequences, 62% of them singletons; the top ten hold around 20%. In this sample, this clonotype turned up a few times. At one end the junction does not follow the germline gene, possibly because of a read error.

This clonotype was obtained from a man aged 55 to 70 with non-small cell lung cancer. This chain joins TRBV12-3 or TRBV12-4 and TRBJ2-5; D remains ambiguous. The sample taken for sequencing was distant non-tumor lung tissue. The CDR3 loop reads CTSSFFRIEETQYF. In DNA, the CDR3 is TGTACCAGCAGCTTCTTCAGGATAGAGGAGACCCAGTACTTC.